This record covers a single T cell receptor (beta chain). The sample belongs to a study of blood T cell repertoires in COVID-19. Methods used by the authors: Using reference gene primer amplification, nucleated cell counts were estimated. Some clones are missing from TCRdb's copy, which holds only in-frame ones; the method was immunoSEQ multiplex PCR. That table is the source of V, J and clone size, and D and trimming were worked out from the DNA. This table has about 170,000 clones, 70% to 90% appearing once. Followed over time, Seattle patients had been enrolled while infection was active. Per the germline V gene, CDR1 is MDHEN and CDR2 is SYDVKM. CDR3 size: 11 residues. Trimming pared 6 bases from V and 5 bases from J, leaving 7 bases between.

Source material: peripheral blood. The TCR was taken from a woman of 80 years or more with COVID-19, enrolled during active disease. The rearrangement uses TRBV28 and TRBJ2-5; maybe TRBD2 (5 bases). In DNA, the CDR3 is TGTGCCAGCAGCCGAGGGGAGACCCAGTACTTC. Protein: CASSRGETQYF.